Presented here are 8 T cell receptor beta chains from one specimen sequenced in a study of blood T cell repertoires in COVID-19. Method: immunoSEQ multiplex PCR; TCRdb's copy keeps in-frame clones and lacks some. The data show 150,000 or so clones, roughly 81% seen once. Sequences were obtained from peripheral blood. The receptors stem from a woman aged 45-65 years with COVID-19, enrolled during active disease.

This sequence joins TRBV7-2 and TRBJ2-1, with TRBD1 identical over 7 bases. The germline gives CDR1 SGHTA, CDR2 FQGNSA. The length of the CDR3 is 15 residues. With 5 bases clipped from V and 4 bases from J, the junction kept 8 bases outside the gene matches. CDR3 in amino acids: CASSLSGGHYNEQFF. CDR3 nucleotides: TGTGCCAGCAGCCTCTCAGGGGGTCATTACAATGAGCAGTTCTTC.

The V gene is TRBV19, the J gene TRBJ2-1; D is perhaps TRBD2 (6 bases). CDR1 and CDR2 (germline): LNHDA, SQIVND (reference sequence). V dropped 4 bases and J dropped 4 bases, with 17 bases sitting between them. The CDR3 runs 16 residues. CDR3 coding DNA: TGTGCCAGTAGTACCCCGGGGAGGAGCGCTTACAATGAGCAGTTCTTC. Translated, it gives CASSTPGRSAYNEQFF.

V is TRBV30 and J is TRBJ2-1, with D unclear. The V end lost 4 bases, the J end lost 8 bases, and 15 bases lay between the germline ends. The CDR3 consists of 13 residues. Germline CDR1 and CDR2: GTSNPN and SVGIG (reference sequence). The CDR3 nucleotides are TGTGCCTGGACTCCCAGGTGGATCGATGAGCAGTTCTTC. Encoded protein: CAWTPRWIDEQFF. Full variable domain (rest looked up from reference TRBV30 and TRBJ2-1): SQTIHQWPATLVQPVGSPLSLECTVEGTSNPNLYWYRQAAGRGLQLLFYSVGIGQISSEVPQNLSASRPQDRQFILSSKKLLLSDSGFYLCAWTPRWIDEQFFGPGTRLTVL.

The CDR3 nucleotides read TGTGCCAGCAGCTTAGCTTCGTGGAGCGGGGGCAAAGGGAGTGAGCAGTTCTTC. Translating gives CASSLASWSGGKGSEQFF. This chain links TRBV7-2 with TRBJ2-1, with TRBD2 identical over 8 bases. Germline CDR1 SGHTA, CDR2 FQGNSA. Germline trimming cut 0 bases from V and 9 bases from J; bases unmatched to any gene: 16. The CDR3 consists of 18 residues. The full variable domain, with the rest looked up from reference TRBV7-2 and TRBJ2-1, is GAGVSQSPSNKVTEKGKDVELRCDPISGHTALYWYRQSLGQGLEFLIYFQGNSAPDKSGLPSDRFSAERTGGSVSTLTIQRTQQEDSAVYLCASSLASWSGGKGSEQFFGPGTRLTVL.

This clone was seen more than once but under ten times. This rearrangement joins TRBV14 to TRBJ2-1; possibly TRBD2 for D (5 bases). Trimming left V 3 bases short and J 12 bases short, with 12 bases between. The CDR3 totals 12 residues. CDR1 and CDR2 from the germline V gene are SGHDN and FVKESK. CDR3 bases: TGTGCCAGCAGCCAGACACTAGTTTGGCAGTTCTTC. Translation: CASSQTLVWQFF.

The chain recombines TRBV7-8 with TRBJ2-5, with TRBD2 matching 10 bases. Trimming at V came to 3 bases and at J to 3 bases, leaving 7 bases not matched to a gene. Germline CDR1 and CDR2: SGHVS and FQNEAQ. The CDR3 is 16 residues long. The CDR3 here is CASSLGAGGRKETQYF. The DNA of the CDR3 is TGTGCCAGCAGCTTGGGAGCGGGGGGGCGTAAAGAGACCCAGTACTTC.

This chain connects TRBV5-1 to TRBJ2-1; 7 nucleotides align to TRBD1. The germline CDR1 and CDR2 sequences are SGHRS and YFSETQ. This CDR3 comprises 15 residues. J was trimmed by 2 bases and V by 0 bases; bases with no gene match: 2. CDR3 nucleotides: TGCGCCAGCAGCTTGGGACAGGGCGCCTACAATGAGCAGTTCTTC. As protein: CASSLGQGAYNEQFF.

The rearrangement links TRBV7-2 to TRBJ2-5, with a tentative D call TRBD2 (6 bases). CDR3 length equals 16 residues. Deletions cut 7 bases from V and 7 bases from J, with 25 bases between. CDR1 and CDR2 from the germline V gene are SGHTA and FQGNSA. CDR3 loop: CASTSASGGTTGTQYF. DNA for the CDR3: TGTGCCAGCACCTCGGCCTCCGGAGGGACGACCGGGACCCAGTACTTC.